This T cell receptor beta chain was found in a study of blood T cells in healthy people across ages. Using a J-beta primer mix together with a sample-barcoded 5' primer, a second PCR was run for about 6 to 12 cycles. Through a template-switch adaptor with 12 random nucleotides, each cDNA molecule received a tag. Using its own MiXCR run on the 5' RACE reads, TCRdb lists one record per CDR3 protein. This table holds 1,300,000 or so distinct CDR3 sequences, around 59% found once. Study results and caveats: Expanded clonotype shifts may have been confounded, as the donors had an unknown CMV status.

Notes on this clonotype: Its antigen is currently unknown.

Russia was home to the donors, healthy Caucasian individuals aged about 6 to 90. The amount of total RNA extracted per sample was at least 5.5 micrograms. The sample consisted of blood. The clonotype comes from a man younger than 30 in good health.

The CDR3 coding sequence is TGTGCCAGCAGCTCCTCCCTAGCGGGCGAGCAGTACTTC. Translation gives CASSSSLAGEQYF. This chain joins TRBV9 and TRBJ2-5; TRBD2 agrees at 8 bases. The J call may not be correct, given that the DNA end is closer to TRBJ2-7. This CDR3 has 13 amino acids. CDR1 is SGDLS and CDR2 is YYNGEE in the germline V gene.